This T cell receptor (beta chain) came from a study of human thymus T cells. Resections were taken during corrective heart surgery, and the thymus tissue came from these. Donation was from healthy Finnish infants who were having corrective surgery that addressed congenital heart defects. As to this clone: Its antigen is as yet unknown.

Regarding the study as a whole: Usage of V and J genes appeared biased in thymic and blood repertoires.

Some clones are missing from TCRdb's copy, which holds only in-frame ones; the method was immunoSEQ multiplex PCR. The table lists roughly 86,000 clones, approximately 96% of them singletons, with roughly 0.03% in the top ten. This CDR3 has 15 amino acids. Per the germline V gene, CDR1 is SGHTA and CDR2 is FQGNSA. V gave up 5 bases and J gave up 5 bases; unmatched junction bases: 10. Sequenced input: thymus tissue. This chain uses TRBV7-2 with TRBJ2-7; 9 bases align to TRBD2. This clonotype originated in a boy younger than two with a congenital heart defect but otherwise immunologically healthy. CDR3 DNA: TGTGCCAGCAGCGAGCCGGGCGGGGGGGAGAACGAGCAGTACTTC. Its translation is CASSEPGGGENEQYF.